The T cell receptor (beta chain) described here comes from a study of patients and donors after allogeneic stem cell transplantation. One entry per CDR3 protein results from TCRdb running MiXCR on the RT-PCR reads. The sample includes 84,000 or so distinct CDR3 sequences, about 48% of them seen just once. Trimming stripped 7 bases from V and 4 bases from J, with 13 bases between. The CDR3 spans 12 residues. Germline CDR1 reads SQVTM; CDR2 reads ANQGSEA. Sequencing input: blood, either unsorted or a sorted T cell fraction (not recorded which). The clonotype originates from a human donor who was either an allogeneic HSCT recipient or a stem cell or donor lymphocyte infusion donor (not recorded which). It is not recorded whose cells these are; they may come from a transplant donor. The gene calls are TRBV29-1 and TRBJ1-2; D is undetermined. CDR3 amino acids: CSGGGGVYGYTF. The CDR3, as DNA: TGCAGCGGTGGTGGTGGGGTCTATGGCTACACCTTC.